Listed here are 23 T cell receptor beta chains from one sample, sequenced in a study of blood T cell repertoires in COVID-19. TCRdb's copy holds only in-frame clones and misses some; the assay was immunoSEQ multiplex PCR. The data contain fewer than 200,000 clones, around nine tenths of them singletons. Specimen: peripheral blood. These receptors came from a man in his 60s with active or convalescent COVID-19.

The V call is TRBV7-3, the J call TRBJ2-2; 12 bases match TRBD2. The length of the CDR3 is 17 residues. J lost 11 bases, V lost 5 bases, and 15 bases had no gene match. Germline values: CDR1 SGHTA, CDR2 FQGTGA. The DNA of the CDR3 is TGTGCCAGCAGCCCATGGACTAGCGGGATTGACCGGGGAGAGCTGTTTTTT. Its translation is CASSPWTSGIDRGELFF.

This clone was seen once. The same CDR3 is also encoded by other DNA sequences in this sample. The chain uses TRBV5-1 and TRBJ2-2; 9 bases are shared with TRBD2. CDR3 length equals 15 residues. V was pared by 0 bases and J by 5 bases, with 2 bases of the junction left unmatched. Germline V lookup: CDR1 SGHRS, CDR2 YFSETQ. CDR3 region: CASSLGTSGTGELFF. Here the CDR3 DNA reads TGCGCCAGCAGCTTGGGCACTAGCGGGACCGGGGAGCTGTTTTTT. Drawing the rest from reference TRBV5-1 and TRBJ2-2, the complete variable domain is KAGVTQTPRYLIKTRGQQVTLSCSPISGHRSVSWYQQTPGQGLQFLFEYFSETQRNKGNFPGRFSGRQFSNSRSEMNVSTLELGDSALYLCASSLGTSGTGELFFGEGSRLTVL.

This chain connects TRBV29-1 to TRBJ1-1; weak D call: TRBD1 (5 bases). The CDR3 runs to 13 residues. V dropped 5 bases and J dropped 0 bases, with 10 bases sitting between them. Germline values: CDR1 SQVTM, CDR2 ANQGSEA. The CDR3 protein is CSVWGYMNTEAFF. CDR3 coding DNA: TGCAGCGTTTGGGGCTACATGAACACTGAAGCTTTCTTT.

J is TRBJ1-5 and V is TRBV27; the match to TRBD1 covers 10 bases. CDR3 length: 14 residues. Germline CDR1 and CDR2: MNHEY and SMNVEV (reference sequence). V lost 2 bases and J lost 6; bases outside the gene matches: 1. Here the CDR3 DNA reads TGTGCCAGCAGTTTAAGGGACAGGGGTCAGCCCCAGCATTTT. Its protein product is CASSLRDRGQPQHF.

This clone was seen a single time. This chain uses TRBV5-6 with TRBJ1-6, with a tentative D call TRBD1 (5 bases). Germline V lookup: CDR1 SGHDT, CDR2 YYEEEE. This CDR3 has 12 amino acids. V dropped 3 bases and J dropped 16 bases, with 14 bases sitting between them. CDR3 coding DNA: TGTGCCAGCAGCTCTAGGGGTCTTCGGCTCCACTTT. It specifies CASSSRGLRLHF.

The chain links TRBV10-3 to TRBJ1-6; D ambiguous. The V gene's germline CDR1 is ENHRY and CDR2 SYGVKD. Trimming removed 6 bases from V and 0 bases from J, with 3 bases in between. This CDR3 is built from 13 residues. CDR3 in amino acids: CAIRSSYNSPLHF. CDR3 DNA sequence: TGTGCCATCAGGAGCTCCTATAATTCACCCCTCCACTTT.

Here the CDR3 reads CASSQGALYGYTF. The CDR3 DNA reads TGTGCCAGCAGCCAAGGGGCTCTCTATGGCTACACCTTC. The chain is built from TRBV3-1 (or the pseudogene TRBV3-2) and TRBJ1-2; D unresolved. The ends were cut back, 1 base at V and 4 bases at J, with 7 bases in the middle. The CDR3 runs 13 residues. Germline V CDR1 and CDR2: LGHDT, YNNKEL (reference sequence).

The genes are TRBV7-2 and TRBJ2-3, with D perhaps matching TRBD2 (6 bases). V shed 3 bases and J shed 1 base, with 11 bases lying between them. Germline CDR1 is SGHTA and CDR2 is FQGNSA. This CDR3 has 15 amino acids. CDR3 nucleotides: TGTGCCAGCAGCTTTCGGGGAGGCCGCACAGATACGCAGTATTTT. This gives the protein CASSFRGGRTDTQYF.

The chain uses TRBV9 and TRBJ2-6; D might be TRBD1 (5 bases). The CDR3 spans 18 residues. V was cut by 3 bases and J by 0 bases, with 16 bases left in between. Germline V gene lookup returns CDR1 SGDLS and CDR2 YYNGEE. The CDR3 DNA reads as TGTGCCAGCAGCGCCGCAGGGTTCTATCTCTCTGGGGCCAACGTCCTGACTTTC. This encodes CASSAAGFYLSGANVLTF.

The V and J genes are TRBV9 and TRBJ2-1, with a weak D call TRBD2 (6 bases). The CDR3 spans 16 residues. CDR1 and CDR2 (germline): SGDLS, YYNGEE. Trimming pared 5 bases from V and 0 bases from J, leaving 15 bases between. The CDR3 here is CASSGAGRSSYNEQFF. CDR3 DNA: TGTGCCAGCAGTGGGGCGGGGAGGAGCTCCTACAATGAGCAGTTCTTC.

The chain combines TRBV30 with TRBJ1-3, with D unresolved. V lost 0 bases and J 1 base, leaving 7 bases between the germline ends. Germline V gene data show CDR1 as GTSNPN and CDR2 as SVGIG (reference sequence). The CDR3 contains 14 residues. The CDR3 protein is CAWSVTASGNTIYF. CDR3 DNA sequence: TGTGCCTGGAGTGTAACAGCATCTGGAAACACCATATATTTT.

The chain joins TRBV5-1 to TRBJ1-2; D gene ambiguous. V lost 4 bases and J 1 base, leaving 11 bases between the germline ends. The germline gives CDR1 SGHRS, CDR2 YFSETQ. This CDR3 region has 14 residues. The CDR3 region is CASSLRAGNYGYTF. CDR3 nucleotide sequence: TGCGCCAGCAGCCTGAGAGCGGGTAACTATGGCTACACCTTC.

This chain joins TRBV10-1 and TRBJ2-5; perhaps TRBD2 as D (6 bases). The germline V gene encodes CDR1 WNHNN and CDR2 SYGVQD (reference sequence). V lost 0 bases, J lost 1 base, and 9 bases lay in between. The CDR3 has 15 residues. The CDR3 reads CASSESMTSQETQYF. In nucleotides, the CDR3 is TGCGCCAGCAGTGAGTCGATGACTAGCCAAGAGACCCAGTACTTC.

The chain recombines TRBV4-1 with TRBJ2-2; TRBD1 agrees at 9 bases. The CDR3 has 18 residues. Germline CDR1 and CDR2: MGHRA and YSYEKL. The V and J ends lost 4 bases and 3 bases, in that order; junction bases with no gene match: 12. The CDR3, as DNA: TGCGCCAGCAGCCTCGCTGGCGGGACAGGGTATCACACCGGGGAGCTGTTTTTT. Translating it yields CASSLAGGTGYHTGELFF.

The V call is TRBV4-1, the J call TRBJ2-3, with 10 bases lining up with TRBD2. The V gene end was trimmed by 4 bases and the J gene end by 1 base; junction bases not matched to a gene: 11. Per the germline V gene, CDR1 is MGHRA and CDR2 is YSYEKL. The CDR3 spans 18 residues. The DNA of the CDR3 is TGCGCCAGCAGCCCGACCATCTCAACTAGCGGGGGCACAGATACGCAGTATTTT. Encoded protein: CASSPTISTSGGTDTQYF.

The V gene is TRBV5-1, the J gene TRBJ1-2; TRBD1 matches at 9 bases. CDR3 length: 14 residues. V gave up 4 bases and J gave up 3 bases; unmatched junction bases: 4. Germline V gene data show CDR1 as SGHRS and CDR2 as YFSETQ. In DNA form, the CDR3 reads TGCGCCAGCAGCATCACAGGGGGCGACTATGGCTACACCTTC. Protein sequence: CASSITGGDYGYTF.

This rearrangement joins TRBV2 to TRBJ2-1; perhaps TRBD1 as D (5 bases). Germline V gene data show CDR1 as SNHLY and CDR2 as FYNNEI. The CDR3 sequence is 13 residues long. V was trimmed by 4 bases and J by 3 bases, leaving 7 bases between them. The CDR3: CASSGQFYNEQFF. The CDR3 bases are TGTGCCAGCAGTGGACAGTTCTACAATGAGCAGTTCTTC. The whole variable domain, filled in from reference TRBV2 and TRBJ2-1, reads EPEVTQTPSHQVTQMGQEVILRCVPISNHLYFYWYRQILGQKVEFLVSFYNNEISEKSEIFDDQFSVERPDGSNFTLKIRSTKLEDSAMYFCASSGQFYNEQFFGPGTRLTVL.

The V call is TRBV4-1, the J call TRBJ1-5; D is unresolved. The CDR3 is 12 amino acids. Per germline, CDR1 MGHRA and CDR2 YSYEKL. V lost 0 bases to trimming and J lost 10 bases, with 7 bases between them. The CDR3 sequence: CASSQEAGPQHF. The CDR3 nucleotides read TGCGCCAGCAGCCAAGAGGCTGGTCCCCAGCATTTT.

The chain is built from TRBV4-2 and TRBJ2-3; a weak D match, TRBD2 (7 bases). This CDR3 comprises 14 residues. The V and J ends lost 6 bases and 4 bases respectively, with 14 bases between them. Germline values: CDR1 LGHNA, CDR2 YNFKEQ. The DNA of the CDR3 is TGTGCCAGCAGGGGGGGGCCAGACGCAGATACGCAGTATTTT. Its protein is CASRGGPDADTQYF.

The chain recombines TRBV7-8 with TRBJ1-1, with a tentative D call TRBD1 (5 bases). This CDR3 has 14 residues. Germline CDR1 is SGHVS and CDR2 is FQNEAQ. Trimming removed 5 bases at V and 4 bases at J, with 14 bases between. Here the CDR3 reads CASSGGGRGTEAFF. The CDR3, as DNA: TGTGCCAGCAGCGGCGGGGGTCGGGGCACTGAAGCTTTCTTT.

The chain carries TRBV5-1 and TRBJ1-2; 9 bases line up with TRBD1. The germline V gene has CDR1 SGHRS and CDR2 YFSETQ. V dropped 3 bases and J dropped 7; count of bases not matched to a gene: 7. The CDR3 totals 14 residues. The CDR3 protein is CASSSGTGFRGYTF. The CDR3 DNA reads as TGCGCCAGCAGCTCGGGGACAGGGTTCCGTGGCTACACCTTC. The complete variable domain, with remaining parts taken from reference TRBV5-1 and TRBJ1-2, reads KAGVTQTPRYLIKTRGQQVTLSCSPISGHRSVSWYQQTPGQGLQFLFEYFSETQRNKGNFPGRFSGRQFSNSRSEMNVSTLELGDSALYLCASSSGTGFRGYTFGSGTRLTVV.

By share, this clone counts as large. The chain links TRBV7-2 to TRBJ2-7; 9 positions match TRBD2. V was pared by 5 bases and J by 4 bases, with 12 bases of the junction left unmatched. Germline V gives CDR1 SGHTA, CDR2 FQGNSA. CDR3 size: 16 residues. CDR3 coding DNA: TGTGCCAGCAGCCCCGGAGGGAGGCGGGGGGGTTACGAGCAGTACTTC. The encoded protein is CASSPGGRRGGYEQYF.

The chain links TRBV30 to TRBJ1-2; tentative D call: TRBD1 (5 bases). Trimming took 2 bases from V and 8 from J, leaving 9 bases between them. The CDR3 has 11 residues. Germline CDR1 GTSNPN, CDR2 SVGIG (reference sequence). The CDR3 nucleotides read TGTGCCTGGAGTTGGGAGGGGGGCTACACCTTC. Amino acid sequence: CAWSWEGGYTF.